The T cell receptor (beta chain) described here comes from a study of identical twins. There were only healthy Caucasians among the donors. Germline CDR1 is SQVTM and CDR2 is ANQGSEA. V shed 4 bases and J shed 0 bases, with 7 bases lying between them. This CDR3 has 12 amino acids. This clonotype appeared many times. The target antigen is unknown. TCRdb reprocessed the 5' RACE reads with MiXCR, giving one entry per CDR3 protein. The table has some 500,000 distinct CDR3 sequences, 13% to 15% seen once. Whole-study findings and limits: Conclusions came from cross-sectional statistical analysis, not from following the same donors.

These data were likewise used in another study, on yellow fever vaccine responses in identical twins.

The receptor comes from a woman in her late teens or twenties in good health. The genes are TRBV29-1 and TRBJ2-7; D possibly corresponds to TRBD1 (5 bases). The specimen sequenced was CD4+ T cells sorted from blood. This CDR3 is CSVADSSYEQYF. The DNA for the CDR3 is TGCAGCGTTGCAGACAGCTCCTACGAGCAGTACTTC.